Listed below are T cell receptor beta chains from one sample, sequenced in a study of blood T cell repertoires in COVID-19. The assay was immunoSEQ multiplex PCR, and TCRdb's table has in-frame clones only and misses some. The table includes about 240,000 clones, more than 75% detected once. Sequenced input: peripheral blood. The source of these receptors is a middle-aged woman who had recovered from COVID-19. The conserved cysteine and the conserved F or W are not part of the CDR3 here. D genes are given only for firm matches.

NA,TRBV5-5,TRBJ2-5,ASANRETQY
NA,TRBV13,TRBJ2-5,ASSSAAWQETQY
TRBD1,TRBV6-5,TRBJ1-2,ASRTGLGNGYT
TRBD1,TRBV11-1,TRBJ1-6,ASSATGGVSPLH
NA,TRBV10-3,TRBJ2-6,AISDPGGAAANVLT
NA,TRBV27,TRBJ1-2,ASSLEGVGYT
TRBD2,TRBV30,TRBJ2-3,AWSQGLAGVGTDTQY
NA,TRBV12-5,TRBJ2-7,ASGLVEDRAYEQY
TRBD2,TRBV7-9,TRBJ2-5,ASTPDGGAGARETQY
NA,TRBV19,TRBJ1-6,ASVNQAANSPLH
NA,TRBV5-6,TRBJ2-7,ASSPTGRLYEQY
TRBD2,TRBV14,TRBJ2-1,ASSQVGTSAVSYNEQF
NA,TRBV5-1,TRBJ2-1,ASSWGPPGSLHNEQF
TRBD1,TRBV6-5,TRBJ1-2,ASSYYGRGNYGYT
NA,TRBV15,TRBJ2-1,ATSSPRDSESRNEQF
NA,TRBV10-3,TRBJ1-2,AISESGGAGYT
TRBD1,TRBV7-8,TRBJ1-4,ASSLLTGGNEKLF
TRBD1,TRBV25-1,TRBJ2-3,ASTTGEYTSTDTQY
TRBD1,TRBV2,TRBJ2-2,ASRRDSRDRGRTGELF
TRBD1,TRBV2,TRBJ1-6,ASSPGTVNNSPLH
NA,TRBV5-4,TRBJ1-3,ASSHSGNTIY
NA,TRBV5-5,TRBJ1-4,ASSLARRGNEKLF
NA,TRBV18,TRBJ2-1,ASSPPRGYNEQF
NA,TRBV21-1,TRBJ2-4,ASSRPGLAVKNIQY
NA,TRBV4-3,TRBJ1-6,ASSQKQESPLH
NA,TRBV30,TRBJ1-1,AWMAVPTEAF
NA,TRBV9,TRBJ1-2,ASSPTGGPSYGYT
TRBD1,TRBV5-1,TRBJ2-1,ASSRRQGANNEQF
TRBD1,TRBV28,TRBJ1-5,ASTTDRAQPQH
TRBD1,TRBV5-6,TRBJ1-6,ASSLGFGDRGAYNSPLH
TRBD1,TRBV7-9,TRBJ1-6,ASSLIRQGNSPLH